The subject of this entry is one T cell receptor beta chain. The CDR3 contains 14 residues. V was clipped by 3 bases and J by 6 bases, with 12 bases between them. This entry comes from a study of CD8 T cells in Susac syndrome. In blood CD8+ and CD4+ T cells, TCR beta underwent sequencing. Controls were age- and sex-matched healthy donors. Random-hexamer reverse transcription was applied to roughly 0.5 to 1 ug RNA. Amplification of TCR beta CDR3 used immunoSEQ multiplex PCR across 54 Vbeta and 13 Jbeta. A single record per CDR3 protein comes from TCRdb applying MiXCR to the immunoSEQ multiplex PCR reads. The profile covers around 190,000 distinct CDR3 sequences, with about 95% appearing a single time and approximately 0.1% taken by the ten largest.

This rearrangement joins TRBV23-1 to TRBJ2-1, with D perhaps TRBD2 (6 bases). TRBV23-1 is recorded as an ORF, its role being uncertain. The TCR originated in a human donor in good health. The sequenced sample was CD4+ T cells from PBMCs. CDR3 sequence (DNA): TGCGCCAGCAGTCAGTCTAGCGTAGGCAATGAGCAGTTCTTC. Its translation: CASSQSSVGNEQFF.